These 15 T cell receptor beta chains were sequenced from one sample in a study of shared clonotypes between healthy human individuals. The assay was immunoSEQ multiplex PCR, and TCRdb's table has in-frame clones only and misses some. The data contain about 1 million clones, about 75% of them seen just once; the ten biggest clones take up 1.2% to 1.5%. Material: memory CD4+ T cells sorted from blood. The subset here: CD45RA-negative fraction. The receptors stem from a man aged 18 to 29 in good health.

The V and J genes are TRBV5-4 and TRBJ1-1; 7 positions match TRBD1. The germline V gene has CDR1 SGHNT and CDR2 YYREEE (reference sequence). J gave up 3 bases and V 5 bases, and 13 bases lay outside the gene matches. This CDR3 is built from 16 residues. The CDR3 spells CASSRTGAETHTEAFF. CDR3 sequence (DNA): TGTGCCAGCAGTCGAACAGGGGCTGAGACACACACTGAAGCTTTCTTT. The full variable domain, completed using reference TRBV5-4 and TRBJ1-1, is ETGVTQSPTHLIKTRGQQVTLRCSSQSGHNTVSWYQQALGQGPQFIFQYYREEENGRGNFPPRFSGLQFPNYSSELNVNALELDDSALYLCASSRTGAETHTEAFFGQGTRLTVV.

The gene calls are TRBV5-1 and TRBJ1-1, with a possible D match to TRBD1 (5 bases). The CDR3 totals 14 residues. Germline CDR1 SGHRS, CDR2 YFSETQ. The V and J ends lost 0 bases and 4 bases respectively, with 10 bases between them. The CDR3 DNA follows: TGCGCCAGCAGCTTGGTGCCAGGGAGCACTGAAGCTTTCTTT. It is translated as CASSLVPGSTEAFF.

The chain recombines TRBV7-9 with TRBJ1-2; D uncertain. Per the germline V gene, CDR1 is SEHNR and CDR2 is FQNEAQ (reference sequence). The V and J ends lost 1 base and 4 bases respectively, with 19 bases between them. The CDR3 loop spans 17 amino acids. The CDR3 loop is CASSLVTVAGSIYGYTF. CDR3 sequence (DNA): TGTGCCAGCAGCTTAGTGACGGTGGCCGGGTCGATCTATGGCTACACCTTC.

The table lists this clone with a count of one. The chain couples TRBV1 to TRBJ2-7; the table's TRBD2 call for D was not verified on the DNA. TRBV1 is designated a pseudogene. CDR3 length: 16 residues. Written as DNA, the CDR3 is TGCACCAGCAGCCAAGGGGAAAACGGGAGCGACTACGAGCAGTACTTC. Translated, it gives CTSSQGENGSDYEQYF.

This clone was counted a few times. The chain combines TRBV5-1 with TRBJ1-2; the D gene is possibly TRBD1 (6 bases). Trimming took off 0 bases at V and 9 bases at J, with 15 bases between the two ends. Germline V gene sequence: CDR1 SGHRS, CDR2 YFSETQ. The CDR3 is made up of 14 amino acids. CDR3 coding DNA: TGCGCCAGCAGCTTGGCCGCTACAGGGCGAAGCTACACCTTC. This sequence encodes CASSLAATGRSYTF.

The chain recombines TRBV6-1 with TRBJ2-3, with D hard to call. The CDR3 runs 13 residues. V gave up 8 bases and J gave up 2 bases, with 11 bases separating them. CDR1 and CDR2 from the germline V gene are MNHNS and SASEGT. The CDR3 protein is CASRSSTTDTQYF. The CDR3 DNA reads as TGTGCCAGCCGGAGTAGCACCACAGATACGCAGTATTTT.

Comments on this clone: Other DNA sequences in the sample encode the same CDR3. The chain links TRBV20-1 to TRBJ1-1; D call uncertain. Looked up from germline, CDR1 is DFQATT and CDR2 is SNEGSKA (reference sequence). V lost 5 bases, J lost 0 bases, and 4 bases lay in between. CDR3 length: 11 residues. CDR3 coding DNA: TGCAGTGCTCCGATGAACACTGAAGCTTTCTTT. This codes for CSAPMNTEAFF.

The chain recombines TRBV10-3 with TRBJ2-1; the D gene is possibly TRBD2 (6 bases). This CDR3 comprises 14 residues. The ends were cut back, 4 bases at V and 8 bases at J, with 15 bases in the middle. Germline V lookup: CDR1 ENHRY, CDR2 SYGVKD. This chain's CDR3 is CAISVTGEVYEQFF. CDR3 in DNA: TGTGCCATCAGTGTGACCGGGGAGGTCTATGAGCAGTTCTTC.

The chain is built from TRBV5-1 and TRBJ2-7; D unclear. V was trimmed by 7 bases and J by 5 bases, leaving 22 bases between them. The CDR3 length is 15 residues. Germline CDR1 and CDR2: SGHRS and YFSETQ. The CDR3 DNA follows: TGCGCCAGCCGGTTACAACTGACGGGCTTGGACGAGCAGTACTTC. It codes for CASRLQLTGLDEQYF.

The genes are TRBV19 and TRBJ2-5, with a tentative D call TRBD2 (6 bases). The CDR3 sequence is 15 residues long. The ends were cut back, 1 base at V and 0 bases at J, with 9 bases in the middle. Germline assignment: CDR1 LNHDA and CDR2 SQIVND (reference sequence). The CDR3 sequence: CASSIAGENQETQYF. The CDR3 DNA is TGTGCCAGTAGTATAGCGGGGGAGAACCAAGAGACCCAGTACTTC. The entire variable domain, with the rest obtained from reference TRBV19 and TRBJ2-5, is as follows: DGGITQSPKYLFRKEGQNVTLSCEQNLNHDAMYWYRQDPGQGLRLIYYSQIVNDFQKGDIAEGYSVSREKKESFPLTVTSAQKNPTAFYLCASSIAGENQETQYFGPGTRLLVL.

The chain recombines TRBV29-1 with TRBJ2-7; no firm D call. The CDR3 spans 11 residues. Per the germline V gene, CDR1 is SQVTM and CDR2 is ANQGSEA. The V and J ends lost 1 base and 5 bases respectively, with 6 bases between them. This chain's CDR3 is CSVEARHEQYF. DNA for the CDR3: TGCAGCGTTGAAGCCCGCCACGAGCAGTACTTC.

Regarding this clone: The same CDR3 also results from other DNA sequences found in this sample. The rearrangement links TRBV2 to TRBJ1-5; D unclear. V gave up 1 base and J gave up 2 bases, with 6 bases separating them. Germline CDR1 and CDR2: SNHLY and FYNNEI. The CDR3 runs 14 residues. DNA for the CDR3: TGTGCCAGCAGTGAAGATAGGGGCAATCAGCCCCAGCATTTT. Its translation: CASSEDRGNQPQHF.

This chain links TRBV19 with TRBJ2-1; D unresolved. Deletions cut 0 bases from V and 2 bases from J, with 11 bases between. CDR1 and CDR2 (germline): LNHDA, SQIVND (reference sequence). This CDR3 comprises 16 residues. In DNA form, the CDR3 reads TGTGCCAGTAGTATAGATACCGGGCCTCCCTACAATGAGCAGTTCTTC. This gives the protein CASSIDTGPPYNEQFF.

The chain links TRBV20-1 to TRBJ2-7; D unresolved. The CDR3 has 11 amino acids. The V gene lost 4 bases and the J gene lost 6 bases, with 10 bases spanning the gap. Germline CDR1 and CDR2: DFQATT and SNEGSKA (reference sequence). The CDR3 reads CSATPRVEQYF. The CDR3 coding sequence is TGCAGTGCTACCCCCCGAGTCGAGCAGTACTTC.

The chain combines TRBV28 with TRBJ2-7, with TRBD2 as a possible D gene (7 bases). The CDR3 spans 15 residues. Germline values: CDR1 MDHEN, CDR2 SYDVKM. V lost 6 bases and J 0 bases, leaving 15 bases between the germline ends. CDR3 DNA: TGTGCCAGCAGCCTAGGGGGGGTCAGCTCCTACGAGCAGTACTTC. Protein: CASSLGGVSSYEQYF.